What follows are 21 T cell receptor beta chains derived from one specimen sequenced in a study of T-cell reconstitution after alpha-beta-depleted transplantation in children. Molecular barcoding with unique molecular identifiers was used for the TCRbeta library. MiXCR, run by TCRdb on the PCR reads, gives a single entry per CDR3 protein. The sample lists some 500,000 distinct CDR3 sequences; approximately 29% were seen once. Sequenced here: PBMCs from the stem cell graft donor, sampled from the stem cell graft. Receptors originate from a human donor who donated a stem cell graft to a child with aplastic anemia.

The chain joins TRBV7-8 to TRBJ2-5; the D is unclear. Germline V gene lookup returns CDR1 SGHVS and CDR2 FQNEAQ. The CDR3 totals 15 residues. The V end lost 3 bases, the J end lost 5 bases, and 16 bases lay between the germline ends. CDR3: CASSFLSRLGETQYF. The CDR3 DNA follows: TGTGCCAGCAGCTTTCTCAGTCGGCTGGGGGAGACCCAGTACTTC.

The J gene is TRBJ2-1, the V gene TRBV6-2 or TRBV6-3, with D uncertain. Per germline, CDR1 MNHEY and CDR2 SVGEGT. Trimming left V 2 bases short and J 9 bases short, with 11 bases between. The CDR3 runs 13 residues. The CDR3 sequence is CASSYGPRSEQFF. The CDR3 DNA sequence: TGTGCCAGCAGTTACGGGCCCCGCAGTGAGCAGTTCTTC.

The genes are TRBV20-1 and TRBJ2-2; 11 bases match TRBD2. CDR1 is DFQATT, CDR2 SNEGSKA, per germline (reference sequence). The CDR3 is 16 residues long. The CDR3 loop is CSVAGGPHQFTGELFF. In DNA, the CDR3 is TGCAGCGTAGCGGGAGGGCCCCACCAGTTCACCGGGGAGCTGTTTTTT.

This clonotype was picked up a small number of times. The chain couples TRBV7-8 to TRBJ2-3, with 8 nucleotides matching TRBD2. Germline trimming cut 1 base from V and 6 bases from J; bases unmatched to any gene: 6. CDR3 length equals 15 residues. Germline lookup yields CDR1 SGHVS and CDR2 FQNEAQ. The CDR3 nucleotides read TGTGCCAGCAGCTTAGGGGGACTAGTCGGGGATACGCAGTATTTT. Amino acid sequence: CASSLGGLVGDTQYF.

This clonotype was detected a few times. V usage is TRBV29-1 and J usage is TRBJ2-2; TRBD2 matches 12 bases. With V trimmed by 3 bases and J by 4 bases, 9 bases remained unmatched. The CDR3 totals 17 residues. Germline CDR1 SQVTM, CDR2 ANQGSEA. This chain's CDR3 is CSVEGQTSGSFTGELFF. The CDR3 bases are TGCAGCGTTGAGGGACAGACTAGCGGGAGTTTCACCGGGGAGCTGTTTTTT.

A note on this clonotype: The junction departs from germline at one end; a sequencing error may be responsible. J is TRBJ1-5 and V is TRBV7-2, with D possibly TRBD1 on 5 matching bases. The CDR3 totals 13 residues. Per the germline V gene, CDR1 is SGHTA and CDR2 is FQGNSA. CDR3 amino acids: CASSPWGNPPQHF. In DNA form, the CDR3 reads TGTGCCAGCAGCCCATGGGGCAATCCGCCCCAGCATTTT.

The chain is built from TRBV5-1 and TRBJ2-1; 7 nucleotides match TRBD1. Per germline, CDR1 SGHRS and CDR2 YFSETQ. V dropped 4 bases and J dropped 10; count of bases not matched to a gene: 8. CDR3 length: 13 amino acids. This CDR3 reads CASSPGQAGEQFF. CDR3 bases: TGCGCCAGCAGCCCTGGACAGGCCGGGGAGCAGTTCTTC.

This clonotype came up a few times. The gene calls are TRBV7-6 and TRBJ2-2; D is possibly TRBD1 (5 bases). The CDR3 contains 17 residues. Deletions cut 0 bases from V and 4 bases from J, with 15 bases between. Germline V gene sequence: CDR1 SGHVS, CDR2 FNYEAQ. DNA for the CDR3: TGTGCCAGCAGCTTAGCTTCAATCGCGACAGCCACCGGGGAGCTGTTTTTT. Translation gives CASSLASIATATGELFF.

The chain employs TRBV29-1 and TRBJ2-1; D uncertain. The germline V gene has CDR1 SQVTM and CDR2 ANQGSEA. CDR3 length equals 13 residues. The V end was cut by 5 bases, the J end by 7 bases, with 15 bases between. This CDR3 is CSVTPPVGNEQFF. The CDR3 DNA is TGCAGCGTTACCCCACCGGTGGGTAATGAGCAGTTCTTC.

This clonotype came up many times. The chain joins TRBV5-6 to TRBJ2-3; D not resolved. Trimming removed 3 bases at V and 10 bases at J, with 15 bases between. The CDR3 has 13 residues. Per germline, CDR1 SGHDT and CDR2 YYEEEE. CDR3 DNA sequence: TGTGCCAGCAGCTATGGGATAGTTGAGCCGCAGTATTTT. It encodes CASSYGIVEPQYF.

This chain's CDR3 is CASRRSQGTAGANVLTF. CDR3 DNA: TGTGCCAGCAGGCGCAGCCAGGGGACCGCTGGGGCCAACGTCCTGACTTTC. This chain joins TRBV5-4 and TRBJ2-6, with D possibly matching TRBD1 (6 bases). This CDR3 is built from 17 residues. Trimming took off 5 bases at V and 2 bases at J, with 17 bases between the two ends. The germline CDR1 and CDR2 sequences are SGHNT and YYREEE (reference sequence).

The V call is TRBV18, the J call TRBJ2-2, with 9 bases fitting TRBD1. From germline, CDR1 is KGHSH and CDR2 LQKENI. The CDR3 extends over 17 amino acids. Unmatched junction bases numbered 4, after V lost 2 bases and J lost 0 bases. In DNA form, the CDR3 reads TGTGCCAGCTCACCATCCGGGACAGGGTCGAACACCGGGGAGCTGTTTTTT. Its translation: CASSPSGTGSNTGELFF.

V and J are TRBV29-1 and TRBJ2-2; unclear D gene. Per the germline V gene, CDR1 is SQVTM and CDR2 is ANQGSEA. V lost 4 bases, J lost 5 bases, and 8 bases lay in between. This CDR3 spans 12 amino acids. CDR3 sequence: CSVGLSTGELFF. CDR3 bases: TGCAGCGTTGGACTTTCAACCGGGGAGCTGTTTTTT.

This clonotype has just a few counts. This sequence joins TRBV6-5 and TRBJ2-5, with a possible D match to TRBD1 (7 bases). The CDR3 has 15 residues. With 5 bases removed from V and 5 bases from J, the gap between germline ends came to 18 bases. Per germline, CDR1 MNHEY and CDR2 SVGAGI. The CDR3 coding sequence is TGTGCCAGCAGTCCCTCGGACAGGAGGGTCGAGACCCAGTACTTC. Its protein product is CASSPSDRRVETQYF.

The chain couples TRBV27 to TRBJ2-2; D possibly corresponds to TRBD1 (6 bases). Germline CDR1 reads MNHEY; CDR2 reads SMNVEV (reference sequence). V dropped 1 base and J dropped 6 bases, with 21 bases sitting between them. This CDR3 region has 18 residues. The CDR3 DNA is TGTGCCAGCAGTTTATGGGGCAGTTTGCGGACAGCCCCCGGGGAGCTGTTTTTT. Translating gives CASSLWGSLRTAPGELFF.

The CDR3, as DNA: TGTGCCAGCAACAACCCTCCGGCGCAGGGAGGTCGTTCGGACACTGAAGCTTTCTTT. It is translated as CASNNPPAQGGRSDTEAFF. The V gene is TRBV12-3 or TRBV12-4, the J gene TRBJ1-1; TRBD1 is a possible D gene (5 bases). CDR3 size: 19 residues. V lost 7 bases to trimming and J lost 3 bases, with 30 bases between them.

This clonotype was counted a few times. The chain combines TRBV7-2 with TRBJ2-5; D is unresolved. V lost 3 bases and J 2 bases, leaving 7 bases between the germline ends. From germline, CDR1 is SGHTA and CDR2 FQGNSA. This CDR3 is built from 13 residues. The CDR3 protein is CASSFERQETQYF. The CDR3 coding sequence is TGTGCCAGCAGCTTCGAAAGACAAGAGACCCAGTACTTC.

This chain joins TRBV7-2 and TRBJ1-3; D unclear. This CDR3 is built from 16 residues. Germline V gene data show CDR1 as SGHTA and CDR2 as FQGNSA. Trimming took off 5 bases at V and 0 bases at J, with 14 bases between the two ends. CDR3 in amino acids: CASSISSPSSGNTIYF. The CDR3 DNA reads TGTGCCAGCAGCATAAGCTCGCCGAGCTCTGGAAACACCATATATTTT.

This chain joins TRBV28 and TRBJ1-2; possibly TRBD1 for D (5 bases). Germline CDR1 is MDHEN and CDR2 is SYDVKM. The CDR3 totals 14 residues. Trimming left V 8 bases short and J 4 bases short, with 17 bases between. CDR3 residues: CASLPGGLCYGYTF. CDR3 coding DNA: TGTGCCAGCCTCCCGGGGGGACTATGCTATGGCTACACCTTC.

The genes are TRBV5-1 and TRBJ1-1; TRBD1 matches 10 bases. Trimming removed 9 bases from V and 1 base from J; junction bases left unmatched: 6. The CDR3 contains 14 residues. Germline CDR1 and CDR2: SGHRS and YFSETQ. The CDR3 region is CATTTGGRNTEAFF. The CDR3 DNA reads TGCGCCACCACGACAGGGGGCAGGAACACTGAAGCTTTCTTT. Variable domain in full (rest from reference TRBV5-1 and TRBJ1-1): KAGVTQTPRYLIKTRGQQVTLSCSPISGHRSVSWYQQTPGQGLQFLFEYFSETQRNKGNFPGRFSGRQFSNSRSEMNVSTLELGDSALYLCATTTGGRNTEAFFGQGTRLTVV.

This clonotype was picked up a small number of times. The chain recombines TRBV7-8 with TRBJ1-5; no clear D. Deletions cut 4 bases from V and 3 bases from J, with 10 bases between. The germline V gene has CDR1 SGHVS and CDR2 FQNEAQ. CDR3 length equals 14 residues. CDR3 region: CASSWGGLNQPQHF. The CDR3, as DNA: TGTGCCAGCAGCTGGGGAGGCCTCAATCAGCCCCAGCATTTT.